This T cell receptor beta chain was sequenced in a study of regulatory T cells in long-lasting Graves disease. In this sample, this clonotype turned up many times. The TCR beta library used iRepertoire HTBI primers with Arm-PCR amplification of CDR3. MiXCR, run by TCRdb on the multiplex PCR reads, gives a single entry per CDR3 protein. This sample has 350,000 to 450,000 distinct CDR3 sequences; roughly a fifth occur once, and the top ten carry roughly an eighth. CDR3 size: 15 residues. Germline CDR1 and CDR2: SNHLY and FYNNEI. Losses at the gene ends were 6 bases for V and 3 bases for J; bases not matched to a gene: 8. The time point is: persistent/refractory GD, antithyroid drugs over 5 years with positive TRAb. The TCR library was prepared using RNA isolated from PBMCs.

This chain links TRBV2 with TRBJ1-1; TRBD1 matches at 9 bases. This specimen was peripheral blood mononuclear cells (PBMCs), taken when the disease was refractory, from a patient treated with antithyroid drugs. The receptor was isolated from a female donor with Graves disease. CDR3 coding DNA: TGTGCCAGCAGGGCTTCGACAGGGGGGTACACTGAAGCTTTCTTT. This encodes CASRASTGGYTEAFF.